This T cell receptor (beta chain) originates from a study of tumor-infiltrating lymphocytes in primary liver carcinoma (dated by TCRdb to 2015 to 2018). In terms of the full investigation: Between November 2015 and early 2016, roughly five patients in China with histopathologically diagnosed primary liver carcinoma had surgical resection. A total of approximately 35 specimens from 5 patients underwent TCRbeta repertoire sequencing, comprising some 25 tumor regions, 5 adjacent noncancerous liver tissues and 5 peripheral blood samples. For each liver tumor, the study sampled five regions along with adjacent normal tissue and blood, and applied TCRbeta repertoire sequencing, expression microarrays and whole-exome sequencing. The five patients had tumors staged T1-T3 N0M0, with maximum diameters ranging from about 4.2 to 11 cm. Reproducibility between technical replicate repertoires was high, with correlation coefficients above 0.95 and mean shared-clone rates around 0.88. Each sample produced about 3.5 to 7.13 million productive TCRbeta reads, and read depth showed no significant difference between tissue types. Of the five patients, three men and two women aged 30 to 69 years, four had hepatocellular carcinoma and one had combined HCC and intrahepatic cholangiocarcinoma.

The table lists this clonotype with many counts. What this receptor recognizes is not known. Base qualities are not at hand, and no much larger clone is one base apart. The research as a whole found: The study included only five patients, and the authors note findings should be validated in a larger study. Repertoire overlap was found to be higher between tumor regions (mean about 36%) than between tumor-adjacent (roughly 17%) or tumor-blood (14%) pairs, consistent with antigen-driven expansion. Because only the TCR beta chain was sequenced and unpaired alpha chains were not captured, true repertoire diversity is likely underestimated. The top 250 clones made up a significantly larger repertoire fraction in tumors than in blood (p = 0.039). Since the samples were bulk and unsorted, there was no way to compare CD4+ and CD8+ T cell repertoires.

Starting from approximately 500 ng total RNA, TCRbeta-specific cDNA was produced by reverse transcription with a constant-region primer and ProtoScript II reverse transcriptase. Three nested multiplex PCR rounds, following a slightly modified ARM-PCR procedure, were used to build the TCRbeta libraries. Multiplex TRBV1-TRBV30 forward primers and a Cbeta reverse primer were used in the first two PCR rounds, each of which was run for approximately 9 cycles. Sample barcodes and Illumina adapters were attached in a final 25-cycle PCR using Deep VentR polymerase. Before sequencing, amplicons of 200-500 bp were purified from gel using a QIAquick gel extraction kit. An Illumina HiSeq 2500 was used to sequence the TCRbeta amplicons with 250-bp paired-end reads. In the authors' own workflow: Trimmomatic v0.33 was used to quality-trim the reads, and FLASH v1.2.11 was used to merge paired reads so that full CDR3 sequences could be recovered. V, D and J germline segments were assigned to the rearranged TCRbeta sequences using MiGEC v1.2.1b. Clonotype statistics and Shannon-Wiener diversity indices were computed with VDJtools v1.0.0. To cut down on sampling bias, every analysis after diversity analysis relied on just the 250 most abundant clonotypes from each sample. The public reads were reanalyzed by TCRdb: fastp trimming at Q25, MiXCR alignment, in-frame beta chains only. Each entry merges the rows of one CDR3 protein and shows their most common DNA and genes. These V and J calls originate from TCRdb's pipeline instead of the authors' own analysis. A total of about 210,000 distinct CDR3 sequences appear in this sample, around 60% of them only once. Clones ranked in the top ten supply 5.5% to 9% of the sample.

The cysteine opens and the phenylalanine closes a CDR3 of 15 amino acids. Of the read, only the CDR3 DNA is kept; its 45 bases are in frame from base 1. V is trimmed back by 5 bases and J by 4 bases, and the junction contains 8 bases that no gene match accounts for. Blood RNA was extracted from unsorted whole blood with TRIzol reagent; germline DNA came from the DNeasy Blood & Tissue kit. Chronic HBV infection was present in the patients, and the patients were treatment-naive at sampling. About 4 milliliters of peripheral blood were collected into K2EDTA tubes before surgery. The source of this sequence is an older woman with primary liver carcinoma and hepatitis B virus infection. This receptor chain uses TRBV12-3 or TRBV12-4 and TRBJ1-2; the junction holds 9 bases that match TRBD1. The specimen sequenced was peripheral blood. The DNA is TGTGCCAGCAGTCCAGAAGGACAGGGGCCCTATGGCTACACCTTC. This yields the protein CASSPEGQGPYGYTF.